This is a list of T cell receptor beta chains from one sample in a study of cytomegalovirus exposure and HLA in healthy donors. Some clones are missing from TCRdb's copy, which holds only in-frame ones; the method was immunoSEQ multiplex PCR. This table lists 180,000 or so clones. Source material: PBMCs. Receptor source: a woman between 18 and 29 years old in good health and CMV-seropositive. Both conserved end residues are part of each CDR3. The D gene is left open where the match is weak.

j_call: TRBJ1-5
d_call: NA
v_call: TRBV7-9
cdr3_nt: TGTGCCAGCAGCTTAGCCAGTAGCAATCAGCCCCAGCATTTT
cdr3_aa: CASSLASSNQPQHF

j_call: TRBJ1-2
d_call: TRBD1
v_call: TRBV7-2
cdr3_nt: TGTGCCAGCAGTCATGGACAGGGAGCTAACTATGGCTACACCTTC
cdr3_aa: CASSHGQGANYGYTF

j_call: TRBJ2-7
d_call: TRBD1
v_call: TRBV11-3
cdr3_nt: TGTGCCAGCAGCTTACGGGCAGGGGGCTCCTACGAGCAGTACTTC
cdr3_aa: CASSLRAGGSYEQYF

j_call: TRBJ1-6
d_call: TRBD1
v_call: TRBV5-1
cdr3_nt: TGCGCCAGCAGCACGAATACAGGGGTCCATTCACCCCTCCACTTT
cdr3_aa: CASSTNTGVHSPLHF

j_call: TRBJ2-7
d_call: NA
v_call: TRBV15
cdr3_nt: TGTGCCACCAGCAGAGATCGGGGTTGGGCAGGCGAGCAGTACTTC
cdr3_aa: CATSRDRGWAGEQYF

j_call: TRBJ1-2
d_call: NA
v_call: TRBV19
cdr3_nt: TGTGCCAGTATGAGGAATAGTAGCTACACCTTC
cdr3_aa: CASMRNSSYTF

j_call: TRBJ1-4
d_call: NA
v_call: TRBV19
cdr3_nt: TGTGCCAGTACCGACCCGACAGGCTTTAATGAAAAACTGTTTTTT
cdr3_aa: CASTDPTGFNEKLFF

j_call: TRBJ1-5
d_call: NA
v_call: TRBV19
cdr3_nt: TGTGCCAGTAGTATAGGAGCTCAGGGTTCTCAGCCCCAGCATTTT
cdr3_aa: CASSIGAQGSQPQHF

j_call: TRBJ1-1
d_call: TRBD1
v_call: TRBV6-5
cdr3_nt: TGTGCCAGCAGACGGGGACAGCAGAACACTGAAGCTTTCTTT
cdr3_aa: CASRRGQQNTEAFF

j_call: TRBJ2-5
d_call: TRBD2
v_call: TRBV19
cdr3_nt: TGTGCCAGTAGTATTGATCTAGCGGGTAGTGGGACCCAGTACTTC
cdr3_aa: CASSIDLAGSGTQYF

j_call: TRBJ2-6
d_call: TRBD2
v_call: TRBV4-3
cdr3_nt: TGCGCCAGCAGCCAAGTGTGGCTAGCGGGGACCTACTCTGGGGCCAACGTCCTGACTTTC
cdr3_aa: CASSQVWLAGTYSGANVLTF

j_call: TRBJ2-3
d_call: TRBD2
v_call: TRBV30
cdr3_nt: TGTGCCTCGGACCGGTGGACTAGCGGGAGACTAACAGATACGCAGTATTTT
cdr3_aa: CASDRWTSGRLTDTQYF

j_call: TRBJ2-1
d_call: TRBD2
v_call: TRBV14
cdr3_nt: TGTGCCAGCAGCCAAGTGGTCTCTAGCGGGGGTGTCGATGAGCAGTTCTTC
cdr3_aa: CASSQVVSSGGVDEQFF

j_call: TRBJ1-1
d_call: TRBD1
v_call: TRBV7-8
cdr3_nt: TGTGCCAGCAGCTCGGAACCAGGGGGCTGGGGTGAAGCTTTCTTT
cdr3_aa: CASSSEPGGWGEAFF

j_call: TRBJ1-1
d_call: NA
v_call: TRBV19
cdr3_nt: TGTGCCAGTAGTATTAGCCGGCAGGGAAACACTGAAGCTTTCTTT
cdr3_aa: CASSISRQGNTEAFF

j_call: TRBJ2-1
d_call: TRBD1
v_call: TRBV5-1
cdr3_nt: TGCGCCAGCAGCCCGCAGGGGGACTACAATGAGCAGTTCTTC
cdr3_aa: CASSPQGDYNEQFF

j_call: TRBJ2-7
d_call: NA
v_call: TRBV12-5
cdr3_nt: TGTGCTAGTGGGCCGACAGTCTACTCCTACGAGCAGTACTTC
cdr3_aa: CASGPTVYSYEQYF

j_call: TRBJ2-7
d_call: TRBD2
v_call: TRBV5-1
cdr3_nt: TGCGCCAGCAGCCCTGGGACTAGCGGTACCTACGAGCAGTACTTC
cdr3_aa: CASSPGTSGTYEQYF

j_call: TRBJ1-4
d_call: NA
v_call: TRBV6-5
cdr3_nt: TGTGCCAGCAGCTCCCCGGGTGAAAAACTGTTTTTT
cdr3_aa: CASSSPGEKLFF

j_call: TRBJ2-5
d_call: NA
v_call: TRBV9
cdr3_nt: TGTGCCAGCAGCCAGGGGTCAGGGATGGGGACCCAGTACTTC
cdr3_aa: CASSQGSGMGTQYF

j_call: TRBJ2-7
d_call: TRBD1
v_call: TRBV29-1
cdr3_nt: TGCAGCGTTGCCACGGGACAGAGTTTCGAGCAGTACTTC
cdr3_aa: CSVATGQSFEQYF

j_call: TRBJ1-1
d_call: NA
v_call: TRBV6-1
cdr3_nt: TGTGCCAGCAGTGAGGGGGGGACGAACACTGAAGCTTTCTTT
cdr3_aa: CASSEGGTNTEAFF

j_call: TRBJ1-5
d_call: TRBD1
v_call: TRBV18
cdr3_nt: TGTGCCAGCTCACCCGGACAGGGGGCGAGCAATCAGCCCCAGCATTTT
cdr3_aa: CASSPGQGASNQPQHF

j_call: TRBJ1-1
d_call: NA
v_call: TRBV6-1
cdr3_nt: TGTGCCAGCAGATTACGAGAGAGAAACACTGAAGCTTTCTTT
cdr3_aa: CASRLRERNTEAFF

j_call: TRBJ2-7
d_call: NA
v_call: TRBV15
cdr3_nt: TGTGCCACCAGCAGAGAACGAGACTACGAGCAGTACTTC
cdr3_aa: CATSRERDYEQYF

j_call: TRBJ1-1
d_call: NA
v_call: TRBV7-3
cdr3_nt: TGTGCCAGCAGCTTAAATGCGGCGTACACTGAAGCTTTCTTT
cdr3_aa: CASSLNAAYTEAFF

j_call: TRBJ1-1
d_call: NA
v_call: TRBV27
cdr3_nt: TGTGCCAGCAGTTTATGGGGGGGCAAGACTGAAGCTTTCTTT
cdr3_aa: CASSLWGGKTEAFF

j_call: TRBJ1-1
d_call: NA
v_call: TRBV18
cdr3_nt: TGTGCCAGCTCACCTCCCGGAGGAGCCGTGACTTTCTTT
cdr3_aa: CASSPPGGAVTFF

j_call: TRBJ1-1
d_call: NA
v_call: TRBV10-3
cdr3_nt: TGTGCCATCGCCTCCGGGGTCACTGAAGCTTTCTTT
cdr3_aa: CAIASGVTEAFF

j_call: TRBJ1-1
d_call: NA
v_call: TRBV7-2
cdr3_nt: TGTGCCAGCAGCCTTACAGGGCGACGTACTGAAGCTTTCTTT
cdr3_aa: CASSLTGRRTEAFF

j_call: TRBJ2-4
d_call: TRBD2
v_call: TRBV18
cdr3_nt: TGTGCCAGCTCCCTATGGACTAGCGGGAGGGAAGACATTCAGTACTTC
cdr3_aa: CASSLWTSGREDIQYF

j_call: TRBJ2-1
d_call: NA
v_call: TRBV11-2
cdr3_nt: TGTGCCAGCAGCTTTAGCCTTCTTTCGGGGTGGCGGTACAATGAGCAGTTCTTC
cdr3_aa: CASSFSLLSGWRYNEQFF

j_call: TRBJ2-7
d_call: NA
v_call: TRBV14
cdr3_nt: TGTGCCAGCAGCCCCGGGGGCGAGCAGTACTTC
cdr3_aa: CASSPGGEQYF

j_call: TRBJ2-1
d_call: NA
v_call: TRBV11-2
cdr3_nt: TGTGCCAGCAGCTTTGGGGGGAATGAGCAGTTCTTC
cdr3_aa: CASSFGGNEQFF

j_call: TRBJ1-2
d_call: NA
v_call: TRBV27
cdr3_nt: TGTGCCAGCAGTTTATTTGTAGGGGATGGCTACACCTTC
cdr3_aa: CASSLFVGDGYTF

j_call: TRBJ1-1
d_call: NA
v_call: TRBV2
cdr3_nt: TGTGCCAGCAGGGAGAGTGGAGAAGCTTTCTTT
cdr3_aa: CASRESGEAFF

j_call: TRBJ1-2
d_call: TRBD1
v_call: TRBV19
cdr3_nt: TGTGCCAGTAGTATGGCGCAGGGGGTAGGCTATGGCTACACCTTC
cdr3_aa: CASSMAQGVGYGYTF

j_call: TRBJ2-1
d_call: TRBD2
v_call: TRBV19
cdr3_nt: TGTGCCAGTAGTATAGAGGCGGGAGGACAATACAATGAGCAGTTCTTC
cdr3_aa: CASSIEAGGQYNEQFF

j_call: TRBJ2-2
d_call: TRBD2
v_call: TRBV30
cdr3_nt: TGTGCCTGGAGTCCCTGGACTAGTTCCGGGGAGCTGTTTTTT
cdr3_aa: CAWSPWTSSGELFF

j_call: TRBJ1-2
d_call: NA
v_call: TRBV6-4
cdr3_nt: TGTGCCAGCTCCCGGGGGTCGGGCTATGGCTACACCTTC
cdr3_aa: CASSRGSGYGYTF

j_call: TRBJ2-6
d_call: NA
v_call: TRBV7-9
cdr3_nt: TGTGCCAGCAGCCCCGGGACATTTTTAAACTCTGGGGCCAACGTCCTGACTTTC
cdr3_aa: CASSPGTFLNSGANVLTF

j_call: TRBJ2-3
d_call: TRBD2
v_call: TRBV7-2
cdr3_nt: TGTGCCAGCAGCTCGGGGGGACTAGCGGGGTTACGTGATACGCAGTATTTT
cdr3_aa: CASSSGGLAGLRDTQYF

j_call: TRBJ1-6
d_call: NA
v_call: TRBV6-5
cdr3_nt: TGTGCCAGCAGTTACGCCCGGACAGATAATTCACCCCTCCACTTT
cdr3_aa: CASSYARTDNSPLHF

j_call: TRBJ1-3
d_call: NA
v_call: TRBV9
cdr3_nt: TGTGCCAGCAGCCCGGCAGTCAGGGGTGGAAACACCATATATTTT
cdr3_aa: CASSPAVRGGNTIYF

j_call: TRBJ2-1
d_call: TRBD1
v_call: TRBV6-6
cdr3_nt: TGTGCCAGCAGCTACGGGACAGGGCAGGGCAATGAGCAGTTCTTC
cdr3_aa: CASSYGTGQGNEQFF

j_call: TRBJ1-4
d_call: NA
v_call: TRBV30
cdr3_nt: TGTGCCTTGAATCGAGGGTGGAGTGAAAAACTGTTTTTT
cdr3_aa: CALNRGWSEKLFF

j_call: TRBJ2-1
d_call: TRBD1
v_call: TRBV27
cdr3_nt: TGTGCCAGCAGTCGACAGGGGGAGTGGGCCAATGAGCAGTTCTTC
cdr3_aa: CASSRQGEWANEQFF

j_call: TRBJ2-5
d_call: TRBD2
v_call: TRBV5-6
cdr3_nt: TGTGCCAGCAGCTTCCTAGCGGGCGGGGAGACCCAGTACTTC
cdr3_aa: CASSFLAGGETQYF

j_call: TRBJ2-5
d_call: TRBD2
v_call: TRBV7-7
cdr3_nt: TGTGCCAGCAGCCCTACCCCAGCGGGAGGGTTTGAGACCCAGTACTTC
cdr3_aa: CASSPTPAGGFETQYF

j_call: TRBJ1-1
d_call: NA
v_call: TRBV19
cdr3_nt: TGTGCCAGTAATTTGGGGGGCACTGAAGCTTTCTTT
cdr3_aa: CASNLGGTEAFF

j_call: TRBJ1-1
d_call: NA
v_call: TRBV30
cdr3_nt: TGTGCCTGTCGGGGAGACACTGAAGCTTTCTTT
cdr3_aa: CACRGDTEAFF

j_call: TRBJ1-3
d_call: TRBD1
v_call: TRBV6-5
cdr3_nt: TGTGCCAGCAGTTACTCGGGACAGCCAGGAAACACCATATATTTT
cdr3_aa: CASSYSGQPGNTIYF